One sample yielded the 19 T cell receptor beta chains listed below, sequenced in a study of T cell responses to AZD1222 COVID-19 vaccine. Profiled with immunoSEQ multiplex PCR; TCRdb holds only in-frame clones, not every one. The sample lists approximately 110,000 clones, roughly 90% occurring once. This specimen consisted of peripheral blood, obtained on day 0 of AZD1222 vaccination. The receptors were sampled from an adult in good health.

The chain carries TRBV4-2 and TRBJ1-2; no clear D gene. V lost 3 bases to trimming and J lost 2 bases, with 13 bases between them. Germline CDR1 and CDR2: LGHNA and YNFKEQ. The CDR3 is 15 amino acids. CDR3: CASSQERHPNYGYTF. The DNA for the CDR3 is TGTGCCAGCAGCCAGGAGAGGCACCCCAACTATGGCTACACCTTC.

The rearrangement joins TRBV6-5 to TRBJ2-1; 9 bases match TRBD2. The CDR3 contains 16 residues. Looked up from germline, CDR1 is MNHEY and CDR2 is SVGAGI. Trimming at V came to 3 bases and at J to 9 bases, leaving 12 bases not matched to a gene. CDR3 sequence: CASSYSLSGRNIEQFF. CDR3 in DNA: TGTGCCAGCAGTTATTCCTTGAGCGGGAGGAACATTGAGCAGTTCTTC.

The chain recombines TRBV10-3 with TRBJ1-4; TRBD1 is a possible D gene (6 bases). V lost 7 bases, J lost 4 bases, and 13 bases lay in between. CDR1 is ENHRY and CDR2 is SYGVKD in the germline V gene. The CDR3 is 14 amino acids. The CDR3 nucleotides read TGTGCCATCAAGGGGGGGGGATTTAATGAAAAACTGTTTTTT. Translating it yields CAIKGGGFNEKLFF.

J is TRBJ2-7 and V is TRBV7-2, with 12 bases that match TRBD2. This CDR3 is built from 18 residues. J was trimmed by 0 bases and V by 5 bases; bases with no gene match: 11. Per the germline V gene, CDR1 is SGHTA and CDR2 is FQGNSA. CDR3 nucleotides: TGTGCCAGCAGCAAGACTAGCGGGGGCGTGACCTCCTCCTACGAGCAGTACTTC. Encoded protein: CASSKTSGGVTSSYEQYF.

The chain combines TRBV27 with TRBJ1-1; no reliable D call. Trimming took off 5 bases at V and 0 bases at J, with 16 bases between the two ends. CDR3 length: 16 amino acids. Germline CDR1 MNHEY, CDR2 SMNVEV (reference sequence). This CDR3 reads CASSPTPAGLNTEAFF. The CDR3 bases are TGTGCCAGCAGTCCAACCCCGGCGGGGTTGAACACTGAAGCTTTCTTT.

The CDR3 region is CASSLGLAGDDTQYF. CDR3 in DNA: TGTGCCAGCAGCTTGGGACTAGCGGGGGATGATACGCAGTATTTT. The chain combines TRBV5-6 with TRBJ2-3; 12 bases map to TRBD2. The germline V gene has CDR1 SGHDT and CDR2 YYEEEE. V lost 0 bases and J lost 6; bases outside the gene matches: 2. This CDR3 region has 15 residues.

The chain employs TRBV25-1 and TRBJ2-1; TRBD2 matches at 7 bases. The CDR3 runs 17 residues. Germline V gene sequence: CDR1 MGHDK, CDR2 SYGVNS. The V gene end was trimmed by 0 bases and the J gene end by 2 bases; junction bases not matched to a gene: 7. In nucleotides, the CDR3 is TGTGCCAGCAGTGAATACGGCGGGAGTGTCGCCTACAATGAGCAGTTCTTC. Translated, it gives CASSEYGGSVAYNEQFF.

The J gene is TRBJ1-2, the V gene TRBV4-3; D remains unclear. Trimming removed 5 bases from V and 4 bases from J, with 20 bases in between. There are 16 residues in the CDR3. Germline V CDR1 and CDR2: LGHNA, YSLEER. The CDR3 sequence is CASSYSVAPSGYGYTF. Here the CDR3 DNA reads TGCGCCAGCAGCTATTCAGTAGCGCCCTCTGGCTATGGCTACACCTTC.

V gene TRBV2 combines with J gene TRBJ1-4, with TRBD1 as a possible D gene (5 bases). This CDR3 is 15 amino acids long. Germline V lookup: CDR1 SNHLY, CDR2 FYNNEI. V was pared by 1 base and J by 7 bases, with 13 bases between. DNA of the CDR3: TGTGCCAGCAGTGAAGGGGGGGGAGGAGGTGAAAAACTGTTTTTT. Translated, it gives CASSEGGGGGEKLFF.

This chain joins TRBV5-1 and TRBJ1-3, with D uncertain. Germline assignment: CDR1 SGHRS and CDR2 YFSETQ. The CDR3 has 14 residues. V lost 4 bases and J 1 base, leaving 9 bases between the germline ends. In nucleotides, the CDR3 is TGCGCCAGCAGCCCTGATCAATCTGGAAACACCATATATTTT. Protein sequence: CASSPDQSGNTIYF.

The CDR3 DNA sequence: TGCGCCAGCAGCCAAGAGGACAGCCCCCATCAGCCCCAGCATTTT. It yields the protein CASSQEDSPHQPQHF. V gene TRBV4-1 combines with J gene TRBJ1-5, with D perhaps TRBD1 (6 bases). Germline-derived CDR1 and CDR2 are MGHRA and YSYEKL. With 0 bases removed from V and 5 bases from J, the gap between germline ends came to 11 bases. The CDR3 has 15 amino acids.

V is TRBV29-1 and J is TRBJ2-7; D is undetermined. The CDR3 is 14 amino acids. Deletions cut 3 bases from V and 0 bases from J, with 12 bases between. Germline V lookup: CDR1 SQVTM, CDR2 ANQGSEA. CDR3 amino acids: CSVEAGSHSYEQYF. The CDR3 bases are TGCAGCGTTGAGGCCGGGTCTCACTCCTACGAGCAGTACTTC.

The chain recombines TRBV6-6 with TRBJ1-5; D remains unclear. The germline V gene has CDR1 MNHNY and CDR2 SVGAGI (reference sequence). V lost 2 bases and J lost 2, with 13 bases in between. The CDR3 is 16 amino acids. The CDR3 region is CASSYRGPYGNQPQHF. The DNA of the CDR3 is TGTGCCAGCAGTTACCGGGGTCCTTATGGCAATCAGCCCCAGCATTTT.

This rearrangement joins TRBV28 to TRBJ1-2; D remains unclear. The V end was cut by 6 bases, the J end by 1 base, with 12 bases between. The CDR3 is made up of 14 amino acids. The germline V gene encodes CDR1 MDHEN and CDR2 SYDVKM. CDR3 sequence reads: CASSRYGFNYGYTF. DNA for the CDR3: TGTGCCAGCAGCCGATATGGGTTTAACTATGGCTACACCTTC.

This CDR3 reads CASSYGRVSGNQPQHF. CDR3 coding DNA: TGTGCCAGCAGTTACGGTAGGGTATCGGGCAATCAGCCCCAGCATTTT. This chain links TRBV6-2 or TRBV6-3 with TRBJ1-5; no firm D call. V lost 2 bases to trimming and J lost 2 bases, with 13 bases between them. From germline, CDR1 is MNHEY and CDR2 SVGEGT. This CDR3 comprises 16 residues.

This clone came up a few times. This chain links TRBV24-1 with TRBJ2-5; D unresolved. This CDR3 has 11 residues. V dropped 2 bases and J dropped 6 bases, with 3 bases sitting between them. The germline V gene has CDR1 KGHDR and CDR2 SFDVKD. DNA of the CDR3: TGTGCCACCAGTGATTGGCAGACCCAGTACTTC. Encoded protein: CATSDWQTQYF.

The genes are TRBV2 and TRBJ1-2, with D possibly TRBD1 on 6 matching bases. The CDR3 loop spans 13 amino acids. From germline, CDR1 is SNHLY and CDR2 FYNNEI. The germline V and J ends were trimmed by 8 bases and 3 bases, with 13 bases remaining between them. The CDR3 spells CASGGRDHYGYTF. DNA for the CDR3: TGTGCCAGCGGGGGCCGTGATCACTATGGCTACACCTTC.

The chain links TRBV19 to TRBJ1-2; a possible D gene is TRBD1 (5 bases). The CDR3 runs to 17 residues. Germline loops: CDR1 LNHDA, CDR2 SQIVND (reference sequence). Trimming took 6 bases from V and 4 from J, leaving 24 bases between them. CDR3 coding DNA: TGTGCCAGTAGCGACCCGGCCGTTCCGGGACGGGGCTATGGCTACACCTTC. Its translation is CASSDPAVPGRGYGYTF. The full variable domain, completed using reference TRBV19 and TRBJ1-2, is DGGITQSPKYLFRKEGQNVTLSCEQNLNHDAMYWYRQDPGQGLRLIYYSQIVNDFQKGDIAEGYSVSREKKESFPLTVTSAQKNPTAFYLCASSDPAVPGRGYGYTFGSGTRLTVV.

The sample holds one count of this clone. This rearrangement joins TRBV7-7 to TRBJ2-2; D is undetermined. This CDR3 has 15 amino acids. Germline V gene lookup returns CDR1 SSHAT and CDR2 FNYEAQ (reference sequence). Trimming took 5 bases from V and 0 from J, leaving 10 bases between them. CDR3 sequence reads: CASSPRRSNTGELFF. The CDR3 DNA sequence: TGTGCCAGCAGCCCCCGCAGGTCGAACACCGGGGAGCTGTTTTTT.